What follows are 21 T cell receptor beta chains derived from one specimen sequenced in a study of OX40 agonist ivuxolimab in advanced cancers. Using immunoSEQ multiplex PCR, the repertoire was profiled, and TCRdb retains in-frame clones only, with some absent. The table includes roughly 67,000 clones, roughly 90% detected once. The input for sequencing was CD4+ or CD8+ T cells sorted from blood, taken in a trial of the OX40 agonist ivuxolimab. Receptors were obtained from an adult with an advanced solid tumor such as melanoma, head and neck, liver or kidney cancer.

The V and J genes are TRBV30 and TRBJ1-1; the D is unclear. From germline, CDR1 is GTSNPN and CDR2 SVGIG (reference sequence). The CDR3 contains 11 residues. V lost 1 base and J 9 bases, leaving 9 bases between the germline ends. The CDR3: CAWSGPGKAFF. The CDR3, as DNA: TGTGCCTGGAGTGGACCTGGAAAAGCTTTCTTT.

The rearrangement links TRBV7-2 to TRBJ1-3; D is unclear. The CDR3 length is 13 residues. V was pared by 1 base and J by 2 bases, with 3 bases between. CDR1 is SGHTA and CDR2 is FQGNSA in the germline V gene. The DNA of the CDR3 is TGTGCCAGCAGCTTAGGTCCTGGAAACACCATATATTTT. It yields the protein CASSLGPGNTIYF.

The chain employs TRBV30 and TRBJ2-1; TRBD2 might be the D (7 bases). CDR3 length equals 11 residues. Germline V gene lookup returns CDR1 GTSNPN and CDR2 SVGIG (reference sequence). The V end was cut by 4 bases, the J end by 12 bases, with 13 bases between. The CDR3 is CAWKGGGWQFF. CDR3 nucleotides: TGTGCCTGGAAAGGGGGGGGGTGGCAGTTCTTC. Full variable domain (rest looked up from reference TRBV30 and TRBJ2-1): SQTIHQWPATLVQPVGSPLSLECTVEGTSNPNLYWYRQAAGRGLQLLFYSVGIGQISSEVPQNLSASRPQDRQFILSSKKLLLSDSGFYLCAWKGGGWQFFGPGTRLTVL.

The V and J genes are TRBV2 and TRBJ2-2, with D unclear. The V end was cut by 3 bases, the J end by 0 bases, with 5 bases between. The germline CDR1 and CDR2 sequences are SNHLY and FYNNEI. This CDR3 contains 14 residues. The DNA for the CDR3 is TGTGCCAGCAGTGAGGCGGCGAACACCGGGGAGCTGTTTTTT. Translation gives CASSEAANTGELFF.

The gene calls are TRBV7-8 and TRBJ1-1; 10 bases match TRBD1. J was trimmed by 3 bases and V by 5 bases; bases with no gene match: 3. The CDR3 is 14 amino acids. Germline loops: CDR1 SGHVS, CDR2 FQNEAQ. In DNA, the CDR3 is TGTGCCAGCAGCCCCGGACAGGGGGACACTGAAGCTTTCTTT. This sequence encodes CASSPGQGDTEAFF.

V usage is TRBV27 and J usage is TRBJ2-5; D is possibly TRBD1 or TRBD2 (6 bases each). V dropped 2 bases and J dropped 2 bases, with 12 bases sitting between them. From germline, CDR1 is MNHEY and CDR2 SMNVEV (reference sequence). The CDR3 consists of 15 residues. CDR3: CASSLKGGVQETQYF. DNA for the CDR3: TGTGCCAGCAGTTTAAAGGGGGGAGTTCAAGAGACCCAGTACTTC.

This rearrangement joins TRBV5-4 to TRBJ1-1; 10 nucleotides align to TRBD1. Germline-derived CDR1 and CDR2 are SGHNT and YYREEE (reference sequence). J lost 7 bases, V lost 4 bases, and 10 bases had no gene match. This CDR3 is 15 amino acids long. CDR3 nucleotides: TGTGCCAGCAGCAGTCTTGGGACAGGGGAGATTGAAGCTTTCTTT. It encodes CASSSLGTGEIEAFF.

The chain employs TRBV6-5 and TRBJ1-1; 7 bases are shared with TRBD1. V lost 2 bases and J lost 11; bases outside the gene matches: 11. CDR3 size: 14 residues. Germline loops: CDR1 MNHEY, CDR2 SVGAGI. CDR3 sequence: CASSYHPRGTSAFF. The CDR3 bases are TGTGCCAGCAGTTACCATCCCAGGGGGACGTCGGCTTTCTTT.

The chain links TRBV2 to TRBJ2-1, with D uncertain. The germline gives CDR1 SNHLY, CDR2 FYNNEI. CDR3 length: 15 residues. V lost 1 base to trimming and J lost 7 bases, with 14 bases between them. The CDR3 DNA reads TGTGCCAGCAGTGAAGTGATTACCACGAATAATGAGCAGTTCTTC. It encodes CASSEVITTNNEQFF.

The chain combines TRBV19 with TRBJ1-5; 8 bases map to TRBD1. J was trimmed by 1 base and V by 6 bases; bases with no gene match: 14. This CDR3 comprises 18 residues. Germline lookup yields CDR1 LNHDA and CDR2 SQIVND (reference sequence). In DNA, the CDR3 is TGTGCCAGTAGGAAGGAGACAGGGGTTTCGCTCAGCAATCAGCCCCAGCATTTT. Protein: CASRKETGVSLSNQPQHF. The whole variable domain, remainder taken from reference TRBV19 and TRBJ1-5, is DGGITQSPKYLFRKEGQNVTLSCEQNLNHDAMYWYRQDPGQGLRLIYYSQIVNDFQKGDIAEGYSVSREKKESFPLTVTSAQKNPTAFYLCASRKETGVSLSNQPQHFGDGTRLSIL.

This rearrangement joins TRBV9 to TRBJ2-1; possible D gene TRBD2, 5 bases. Germline loops: CDR1 SGDLS, CDR2 YYNGEE. The V and J ends lost 3 bases and 5 bases respectively, with 15 bases between them. This CDR3 contains 15 residues. CDR3 sequence reads: CASSARSSTHNEQFF. The CDR3 DNA follows: TGTGCCAGCAGCGCTAGGTCTAGCACCCACAATGAGCAGTTCTTC.

The chain combines TRBV2 with TRBJ2-3; TRBD2 might be the D (5 bases). Germline CDR1 and CDR2: SNHLY and FYNNEI. V was pared by 8 bases and J by 10 bases, with 13 bases between. This CDR3 has 11 residues. The CDR3 region has the DNA TGTGCCAGCTCCGGGGTATTGCCGCAGTATTTT. This sequence encodes CASSGVLPQYF.

This clone was detected only once. The gene calls are TRBV7-9 and TRBJ1-6, with unresolved D. V was trimmed by 2 bases and J by 7 bases, leaving 15 bases between them. Germline V gene data show CDR1 as SEHNR and CDR2 as FQNEAQ (reference sequence). The CDR3 has 16 amino acids. In nucleotides, the CDR3 is TGTGCCAGCAGCTTATTTGAAGGGCTAGGAAATTCACCCCTCCACTTT. Its protein product is CASSLFEGLGNSPLHF.

The CDR3 region has the DNA TGTGCCAGCAGCTGGGACAGGGCCTACGAGCAGTACTTC. Translated: CASSWDRAYEQYF. The rearrangement uses TRBV7-1 and TRBJ2-7; 9 nucleotides agree with TRBD1. TRBV7-1 is an open reading frame, and its role is uncertain. Germline trimming cut 4 bases from V and 2 bases from J; bases unmatched to any gene: 0. This CDR3 region has 13 residues.

The chain uses TRBV5-1 and TRBJ1-4, with no clear D. The CDR3 loop spans 14 amino acids. The V end lost 0 bases, the J end lost 8 bases, and 11 bases lay between the germline ends. CDR1 is SGHRS, CDR2 YFSETQ, per germline. As DNA, the CDR3 is TGCGCCAGCAGCTTGGATGGCCTTCGGGAAAAACTGTTTTTT. This gives the protein CASSLDGLREKLFF.

J is TRBJ2-7 and V is TRBV30; unclear D gene. The CDR3 has 12 amino acids. V was shortened by 1 base and J by 7 bases, with 11 bases between the two germline ends. CDR1 and CDR2 (germline): GTSNPN, SVGIG (reference sequence). CDR3 nucleotide sequence: TGTGCCTGGAGTGGGAGCCCTCTGGAGCAGTACTTC. It specifies CAWSGSPLEQYF.

The V gene is TRBV11-3, the J gene TRBJ2-7, with TRBD2 identical over 9 bases. CDR1 SGHNT and CDR2 YENEEA come from the germline V gene. The CDR3 is made up of 15 amino acids. With V trimmed by 5 bases and J by 6 bases, 11 bases remained unmatched. The CDR3 bases are TGTGCCAGCAGCCCACGGGCGGGAGGGCCTCGCGAGCAGTACTTC. It codes for CASSPRAGGPREQYF.

This chain uses TRBV5-5 with TRBJ1-2; TRBD1 agrees at 9 bases. The CDR3 runs 14 residues. Per the germline V gene, CDR1 is SGHKS and CDR2 is YYEKEE (reference sequence). V shed 4 bases and J 8 bases; nucleotides not matched to a gene: 9. DNA of the CDR3: TGTGCCAGCAGCGAAGCACAGGGGGCGGACGGCTACACCTTC. It translates to CASSEAQGADGYTF.

The sample holds a few counts of this clone. J is TRBJ2-1 and V is TRBV2, with D possibly matching TRBD2 (7 bases). Per germline, CDR1 SNHLY and CDR2 FYNNEI. The CDR3 is 16 amino acids. Trimming pared 2 bases from V and 2 bases from J, leaving 13 bases between. In nucleotides, the CDR3 is TGTGCCAGCAGTGAATCCCGGGGGGCCCCCTACAATGAGCAGTTCTTC. This gives the protein CASSESRGAPYNEQFF. Full variable domain (missing parts from reference TRBV2 and TRBJ2-1): EPEVTQTPSHQVTQMGQEVILRCVPISNHLYFYWYRQILGQKVEFLVSFYNNEISEKSEIFDDQFSVERPDGSNFTLKIRSTKLEDSAMYFCASSESRGAPYNEQFFGPGTRLTVL.

The chain has TRBV27 and TRBJ2-7, with 9 bases fitting TRBD1. The CDR3 is made up of 14 amino acids. V lost 2 bases, J lost 1 base, and 0 bases stayed unmatched. Germline V CDR1 and CDR2: MNHEY, SMNVEV (reference sequence). The CDR3 DNA follows: TGTGCCAGCAGTTTAGGACAGGGGTCCTACGAGCAGTACTTC. Protein sequence: CASSLGQGSYEQYF.

The chain joins TRBV5-1 to TRBJ2-5, with a weak D call TRBD2 (5 bases). The germline gives CDR1 SGHRS, CDR2 YFSETQ. V lost 2 bases and J lost 1, with 12 bases in between. The CDR3 consists of 15 residues. The CDR3 DNA reads as TGCGCCAGCAGCTTTGGGTCGGGATCCCAAGAGACCCAGTACTTC. Its protein product is CASSFGSGSQETQYF.